This T cell receptor beta chain was recorded in a study of response to subunit inactivated influenza vaccine. The V gene's germline CDR1 is SGHTA and CDR2 FQGTGA. V trimming: 5 bases; J trimming: 9 bases; junction bases outside the gene matches: 14. The CDR3 contains 16 residues. TCRdb redid the calling of the RT-PCR reads with MiXCR, one entry per CDR3 protein. The sample lists around 480,000 distinct CDR3 sequences; about a tenth were seen once. This rearrangement joins TRBV7-3 to TRBJ2-1; TRBD2 matches 9 bases. The sequence was collected from a man over 45 who received an inactivated influenza vaccine. The input for sequencing was PBMCs from blood, taken around seven weeks after vaccination. The CDR3: CASSPSSAGGPFEQFF. The CDR3 nucleotides are TGTGCCAGCAGCCCCTCGTCGGCGGGAGGGCCCTTTGAGCAGTTCTTC.